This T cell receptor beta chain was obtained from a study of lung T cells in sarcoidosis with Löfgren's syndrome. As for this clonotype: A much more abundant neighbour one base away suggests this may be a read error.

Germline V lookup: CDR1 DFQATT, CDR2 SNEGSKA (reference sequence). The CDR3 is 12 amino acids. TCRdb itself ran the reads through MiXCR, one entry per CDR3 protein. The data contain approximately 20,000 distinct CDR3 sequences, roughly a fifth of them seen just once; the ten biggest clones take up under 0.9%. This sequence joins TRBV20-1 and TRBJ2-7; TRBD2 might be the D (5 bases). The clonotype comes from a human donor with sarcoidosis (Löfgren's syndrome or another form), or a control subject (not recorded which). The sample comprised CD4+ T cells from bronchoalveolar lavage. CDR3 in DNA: TGCAGTGTTAGAGAGGAGGCGAGTGAGCAGTACTTC. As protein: CSVREEASEQYF.